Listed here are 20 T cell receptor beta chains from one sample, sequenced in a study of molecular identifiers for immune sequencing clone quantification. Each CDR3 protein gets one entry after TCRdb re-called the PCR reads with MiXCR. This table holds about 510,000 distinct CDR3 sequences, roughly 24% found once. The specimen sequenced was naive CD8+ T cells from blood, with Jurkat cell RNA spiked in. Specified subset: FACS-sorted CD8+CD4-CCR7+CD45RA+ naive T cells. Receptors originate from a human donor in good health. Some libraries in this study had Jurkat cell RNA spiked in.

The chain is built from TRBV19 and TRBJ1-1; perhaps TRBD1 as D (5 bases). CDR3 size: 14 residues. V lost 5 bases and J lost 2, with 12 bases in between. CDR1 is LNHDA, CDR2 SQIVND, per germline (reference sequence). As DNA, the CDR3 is TGTGCCAGTAGTTATGGGGCAACCAACACTGAAGCTTTCTTT. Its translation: CASSYGATNTEAFF.

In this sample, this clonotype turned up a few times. The CDR3 here is CASSVDGENTGELFF. Here the CDR3 DNA reads TGTGCCAGCAGCGTCGACGGAGAGAACACCGGGGAGCTGTTTTTT. The chain couples TRBV7-9 to TRBJ2-2; D is unclear. Trimming removed 5 bases at V and 1 base at J, with 11 bases between. The CDR3 sequence is 15 residues long. Germline CDR1 reads SEHNR; CDR2 reads FQNEAQ (reference sequence).

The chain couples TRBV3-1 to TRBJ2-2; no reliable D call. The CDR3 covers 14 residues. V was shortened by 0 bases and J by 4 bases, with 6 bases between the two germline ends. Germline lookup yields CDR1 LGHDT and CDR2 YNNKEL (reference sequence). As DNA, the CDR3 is TGTGCCAGCAGCCAAGATCATAGCACCGGGGAGCTGTTTTTT. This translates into CASSQDHSTGELFF.

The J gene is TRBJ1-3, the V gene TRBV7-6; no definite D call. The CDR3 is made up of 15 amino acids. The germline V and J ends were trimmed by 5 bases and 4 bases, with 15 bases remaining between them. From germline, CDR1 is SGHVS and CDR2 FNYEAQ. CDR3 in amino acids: CASSARLGTGNTIYF. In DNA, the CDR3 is TGTGCCAGCAGCGCCCGCCTGGGAACCGGAAACACCATATATTTT. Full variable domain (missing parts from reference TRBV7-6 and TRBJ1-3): GAGVSQSPRYKVTKRGQDVALRCDPISGHVSLYWYRQALGQGPEFLTYFNYEAQQDKSGLPNDRFSAERPEGSISTLTIQRTEQRDSAMYRCASSARLGTGNTIYFGEGSWLTVV.

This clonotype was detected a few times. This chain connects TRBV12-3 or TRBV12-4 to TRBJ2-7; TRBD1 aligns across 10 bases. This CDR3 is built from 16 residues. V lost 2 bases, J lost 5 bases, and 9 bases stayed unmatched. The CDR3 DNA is TGTGCCAGCAGTTTAACAGGGACAGGGGCCCTGAACGAGCAGTACTTC. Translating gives CASSLTGTGALNEQYF.

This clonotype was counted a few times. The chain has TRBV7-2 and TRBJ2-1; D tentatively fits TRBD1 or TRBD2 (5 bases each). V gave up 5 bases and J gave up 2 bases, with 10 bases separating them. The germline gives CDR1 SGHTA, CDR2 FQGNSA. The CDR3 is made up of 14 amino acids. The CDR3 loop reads CASSVGPTYNEQFF. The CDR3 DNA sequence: TGTGCCAGCAGCGTGGGACCCACCTACAATGAGCAGTTCTTC.

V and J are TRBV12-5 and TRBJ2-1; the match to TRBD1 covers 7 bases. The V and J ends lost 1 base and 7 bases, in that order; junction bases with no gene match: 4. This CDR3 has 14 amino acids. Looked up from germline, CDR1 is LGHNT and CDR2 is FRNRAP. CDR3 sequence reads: CASGLAGTENEQFF. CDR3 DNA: TGTGCTAGTGGTTTGGCGGGGACAGAAAATGAGCAGTTCTTC.

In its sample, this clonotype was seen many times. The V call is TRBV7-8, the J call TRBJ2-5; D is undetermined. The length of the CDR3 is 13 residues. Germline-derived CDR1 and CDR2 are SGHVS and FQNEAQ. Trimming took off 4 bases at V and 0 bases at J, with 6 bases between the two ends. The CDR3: CASSSNYQETQYF. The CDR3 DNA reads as TGTGCCAGCAGCTCCAACTACCAAGAGACCCAGTACTTC.

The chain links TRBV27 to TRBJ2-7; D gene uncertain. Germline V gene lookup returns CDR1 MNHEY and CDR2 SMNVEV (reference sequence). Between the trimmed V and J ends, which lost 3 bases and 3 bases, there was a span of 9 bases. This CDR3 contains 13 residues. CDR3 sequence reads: CASSFADGYEQYF. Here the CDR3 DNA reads TGTGCCAGCAGTTTCGCAGACGGCTACGAGCAGTACTTC.

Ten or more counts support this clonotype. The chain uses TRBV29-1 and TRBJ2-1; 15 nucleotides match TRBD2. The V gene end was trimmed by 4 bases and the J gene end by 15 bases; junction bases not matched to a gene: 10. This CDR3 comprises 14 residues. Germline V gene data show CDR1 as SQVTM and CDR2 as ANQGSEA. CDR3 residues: CSVGTSGGAYDLFF. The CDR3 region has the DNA TGCAGCGTTGGGACTAGCGGGGGGGCCTACGATCTGTTCTTC.

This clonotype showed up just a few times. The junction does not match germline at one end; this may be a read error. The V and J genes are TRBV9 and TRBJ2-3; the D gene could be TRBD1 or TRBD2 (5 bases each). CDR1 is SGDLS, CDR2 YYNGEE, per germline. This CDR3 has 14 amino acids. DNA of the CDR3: TGTGCCAGCAGCCCCGGGACGGGCGCAGATACGCAGTATTTC. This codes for CASSPGTGADTQYF.

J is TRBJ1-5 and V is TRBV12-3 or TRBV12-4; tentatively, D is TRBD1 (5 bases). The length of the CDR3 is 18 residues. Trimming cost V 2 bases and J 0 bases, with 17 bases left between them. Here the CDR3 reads CASSLRGIKPNSNQPQHF. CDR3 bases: TGTGCCAGCAGTTTACGGGGCATAAAACCCAATAGCAATCAGCCCCAGCATTTT.

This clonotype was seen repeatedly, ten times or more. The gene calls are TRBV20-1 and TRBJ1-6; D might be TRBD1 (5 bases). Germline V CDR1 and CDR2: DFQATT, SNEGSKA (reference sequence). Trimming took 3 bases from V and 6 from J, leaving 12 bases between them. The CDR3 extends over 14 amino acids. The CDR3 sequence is CSAREGLGNSPLHF. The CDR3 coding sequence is TGCAGTGCTAGGGAGGGGCTCGGTAATTCACCCCTCCACTTT.

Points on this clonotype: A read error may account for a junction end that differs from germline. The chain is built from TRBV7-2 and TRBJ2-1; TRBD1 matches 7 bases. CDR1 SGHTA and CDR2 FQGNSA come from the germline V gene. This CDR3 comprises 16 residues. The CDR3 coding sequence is TGTGCCAGCAGCCACAGGGGTTATAGCTCCTACAATGCGCAGTTCTTC. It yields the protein CASSHRGYSSYNAQFF. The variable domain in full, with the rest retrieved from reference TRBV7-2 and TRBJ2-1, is GAGVSQSPSNKVTEKGKDVELRCDPISGHTALYWYRQSLGQGLEFLIYFQGNSAPDKSGLPSDRFSAERTGGSVSTLTIQRTQQEDSAVYLCASSHRGYSSYNAQFFGPGTRLTVL.

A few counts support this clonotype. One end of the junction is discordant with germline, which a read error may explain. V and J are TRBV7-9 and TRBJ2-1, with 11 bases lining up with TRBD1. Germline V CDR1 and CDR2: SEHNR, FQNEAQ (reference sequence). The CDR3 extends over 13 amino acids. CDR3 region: CASSSYTDRGQVF. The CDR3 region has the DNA TGTGCCAGCAGCTCATACACGGACAGGGGGCAGGTCTTC.

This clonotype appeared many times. CDR3 sequence reads: CASSHTNTEAFF. CDR3 DNA sequence: TGTGCCAGCAGCCACACGAACACTGAAGCTTTCTTT. The chain couples TRBV13 to TRBJ1-1; no clear D. The CDR3 contains 12 residues. The germline V gene has CDR1 PRHDT and CDR2 FYEKMQ (reference sequence). With 5 bases removed from V and 1 base from J, the gap between germline ends came to 5 bases.

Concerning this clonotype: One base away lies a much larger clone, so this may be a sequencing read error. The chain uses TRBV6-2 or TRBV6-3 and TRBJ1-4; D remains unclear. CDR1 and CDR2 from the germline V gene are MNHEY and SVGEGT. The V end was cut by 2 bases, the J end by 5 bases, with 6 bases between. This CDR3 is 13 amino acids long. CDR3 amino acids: CASSYRENEKLFF. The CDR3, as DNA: TGTGCCAGCAGTTACCGGGAGAATGAAAAACTGTTTTTT.

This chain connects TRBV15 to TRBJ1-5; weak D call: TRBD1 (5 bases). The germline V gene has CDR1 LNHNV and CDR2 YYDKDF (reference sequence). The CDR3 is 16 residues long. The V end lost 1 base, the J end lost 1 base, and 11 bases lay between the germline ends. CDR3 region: CATSRVGEGSNQPQHF. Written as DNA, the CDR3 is TGTGCCACCAGCAGAGTGGGGGAGGGAAGCAATCAGCCCCAGCATTTT.

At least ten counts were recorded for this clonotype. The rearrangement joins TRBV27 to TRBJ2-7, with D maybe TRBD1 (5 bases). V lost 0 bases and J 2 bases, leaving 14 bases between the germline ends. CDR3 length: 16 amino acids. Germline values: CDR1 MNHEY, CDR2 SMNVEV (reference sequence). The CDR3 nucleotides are TGTGCCAGCAGTTTATCATGGGGCCCGATTACCTACGAGCAGTACTTC. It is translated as CASSLSWGPITYEQYF.

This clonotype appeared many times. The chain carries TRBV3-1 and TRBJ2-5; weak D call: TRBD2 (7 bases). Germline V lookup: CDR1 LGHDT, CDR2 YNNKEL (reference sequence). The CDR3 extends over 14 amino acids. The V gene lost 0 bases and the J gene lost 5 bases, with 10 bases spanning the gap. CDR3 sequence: CASSQDRGAETQYF. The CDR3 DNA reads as TGTGCCAGCAGCCAAGATCGGGGGGCCGAGACCCAGTACTTC.